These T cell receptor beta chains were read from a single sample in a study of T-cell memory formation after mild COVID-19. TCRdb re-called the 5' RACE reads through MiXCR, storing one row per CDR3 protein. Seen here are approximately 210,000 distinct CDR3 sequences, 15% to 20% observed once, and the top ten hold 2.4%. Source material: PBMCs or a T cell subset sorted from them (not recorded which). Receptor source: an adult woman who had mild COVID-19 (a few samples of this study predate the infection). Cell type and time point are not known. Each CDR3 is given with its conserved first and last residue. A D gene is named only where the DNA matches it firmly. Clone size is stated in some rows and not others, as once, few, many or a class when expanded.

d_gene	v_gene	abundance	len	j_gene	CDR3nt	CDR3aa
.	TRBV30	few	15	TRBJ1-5	TGTGCCTGGAGTGTATCATTCAGTAGCAATCAGCCCCAGCATTTT	CAWSVSFSSNQPQHF
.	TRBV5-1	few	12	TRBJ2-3	TGCGCCAGCAGCTGGGCCACAGATACGCAGTATTTT	CASSWATDTQYF
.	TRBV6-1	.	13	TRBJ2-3	TGTGCCAGCCAAGTGACGGTGCGCGATACGCAGTATTTT	CASQVTVRDTQYF
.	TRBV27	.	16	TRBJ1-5	TGTGCCAGCAGTTTTCGCCGTCCAGGGGCAGGTCAGCCCCAGCATTTT	CASSFRRPGAGQPQHF
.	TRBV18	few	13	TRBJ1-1	TGTGCCAGCTCACCCACGAGTGTGGCTGAAGCTTTCTTT	CASSPTSVAEAFF
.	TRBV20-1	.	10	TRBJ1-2	TGCAGTGCTAGAGAGGGTGGCTACACCTTC	CSAREGGYTF
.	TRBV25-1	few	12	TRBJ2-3	TGTGCCAGCAGTATGACTGGAGATACGCAGTATTTT	CASSMTGDTQYF
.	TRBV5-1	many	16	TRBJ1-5	TGCGCCAGCAGCTTCCCAGGGAGCTATAGCAATCAGCCCCAGCATTTT	CASSFPGSYSNQPQHF
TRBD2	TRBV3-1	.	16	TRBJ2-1	TGTGCCAGCAGCCCGCACGGGACTAGAGGTTTCAATGAGCAGTTCTTC	CASSPHGTRGFNEQFF
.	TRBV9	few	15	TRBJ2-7	TGTGCCAGCAGCGTGTCGTGGAGTACGGGGTGGGAGCAGTACTTC	CASSVSWSTGWEQYF
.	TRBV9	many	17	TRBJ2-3	TGTGCCAGCAGCGAGCGGGGGAACAGGGGAAGTACAGATACGCAGTATTTT	CASSERGNRGSTDTQYF
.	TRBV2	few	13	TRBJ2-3	TGTGCCAGCAGTCCAAGACGTCCAGATACGCAGTATTTT	CASSPRRPDTQYF
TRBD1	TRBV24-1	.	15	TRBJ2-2	TGTGCCACCGCACCGAGGGGGCTAACCGGCGGGGAGCTGTTTTTT	CATAPRGLTGGELFF
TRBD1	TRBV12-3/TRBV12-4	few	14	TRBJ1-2	TGTGCCAGCAGTTTTGGACAGGGGACGGCTGGCTACACCTTC	CASSFGQGTAGYTF
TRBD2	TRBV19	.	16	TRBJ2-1	TGTGCCAGTAGTATAATGGCTAGCGGGGCCTACAATGAGCAGTTCTTC	CASSIMASGAYNEQFF
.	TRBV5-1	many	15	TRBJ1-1	TGCGCCAGCAGCACCGGACAGTTGGGAAACACTGAAGCTTTCTTT	CASSTGQLGNTEAFF
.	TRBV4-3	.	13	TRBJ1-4	TGCGCCAGCACAGGAGAGAATAATGAAAAACTGTTTTTT	CASTGENNEKLFF
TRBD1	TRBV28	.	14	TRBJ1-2	TGTGCCAGCAGTTTTAATGCAGGGGGCTACGGCTACACCTTC	CASSFNAGGYGYTF
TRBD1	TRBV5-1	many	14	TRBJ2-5	TGCGCCAGCAGCTTGGGAGACAGGGTGGAGACCCAGTACTTC	CASSLGDRVETQYF
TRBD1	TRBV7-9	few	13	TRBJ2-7	TGTGCCAGCAGCTTGGGACAGGGAATAGAACAGTACTTC	CASSLGQGIEQYF
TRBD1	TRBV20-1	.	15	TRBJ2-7	TGCAGTGCTCGATATGACAGGGGTACAGGCTACGAGCAGTACTTC	CSARYDRGTGYEQYF
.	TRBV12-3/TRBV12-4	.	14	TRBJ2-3	TGTGCCAGCAGTCTGATGCCCTCCTATGGTACGCAGTATTTT	CASSLMPSYGTQYF
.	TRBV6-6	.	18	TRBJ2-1	TGTGCCAGCAGTCCCAGGTCTTGGAGGGTCGGGTACGTCAATGAGCAGTTCTTC	CASSPRSWRVGYVNEQFF
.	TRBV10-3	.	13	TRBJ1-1	TGTGCCATCAGTGAACAGGGCGAGACTGAAGCTTTCTTT	CAISEQGETEAFF
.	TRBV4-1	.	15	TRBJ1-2	TGCGCCAGCAGCCGCCCTTCGACGGGCGGCTATGGCTACACCTTC	CASSRPSTGGYGYTF
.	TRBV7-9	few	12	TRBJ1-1	TGTGCCAGCAGTTCAAAGAACACTGAAGCTTTCTTT	CASSSKNTEAFF
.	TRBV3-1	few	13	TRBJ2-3	TGTGCCAGCAGCCAGAGGACTTGGGATACGCAGTATTTT	CASSQRTWDTQYF
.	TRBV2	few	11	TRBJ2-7	TGTGCCAGCAGAATCACCTACGAGCAGTACTTC	CASRITYEQYF
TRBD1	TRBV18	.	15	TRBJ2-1	TGTGCCAGCTCACCTTGGGACAGTATCGGCAATGAGCAGTTCTTC	CASSPWDSIGNEQFF
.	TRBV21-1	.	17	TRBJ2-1	TGTGCCAGCATTAATCGGGGGACAGACCAACCCTACAATGAGCAGTTCTTC	CASINRGTDQPYNEQFF
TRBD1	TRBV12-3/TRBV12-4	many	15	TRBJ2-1	TGTGCCAGCAGTTTAAGGACAGGGGGCGGGAATGAGCAGTTCTTC	CASSLRTGGGNEQFF
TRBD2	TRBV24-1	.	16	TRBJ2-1	TGTGCCACCAGTGATTTGTCTAGCGGGAGTCGTAATGAGCAGTTCTTC	CATSDLSSGSRNEQFF
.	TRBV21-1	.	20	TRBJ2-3	TGTGCCAGCAGCCTGCGAAAGTGGGGGACTAGCGGATCCCACCCAGATACGCAGTATTTT	CASSLRKWGTSGSHPDTQYF
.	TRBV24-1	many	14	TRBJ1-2	TGTGCCACCAGTGAAAAGACAGGCTTCTATGGCTACACCTTC	CATSEKTGFYGYTF
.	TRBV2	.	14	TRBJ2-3	TGTGCCAGCTGGTCTACCACCGGGGCAGATACGCAGTATTTT	CASWSTTGADTQYF
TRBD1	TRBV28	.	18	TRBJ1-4	TGTGCCAGCAGTTTCCCCGGGACAGCATATACCGGGAATGAAAAACTGTTTTTT	CASSFPGTAYTGNEKLFF
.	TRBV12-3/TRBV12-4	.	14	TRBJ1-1	TGTGCCAGCAGTTTATCGGCTTCGAACACTGAAGCTTTCTTT	CASSLSASNTEAFF
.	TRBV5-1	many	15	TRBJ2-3	TGCGCCAGCAGCTATCTAGCGCAGAGCACAGATACGCAGTATTTT	CASSYLAQSTDTQYF
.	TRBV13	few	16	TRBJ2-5	TGTGCCAGCAGCTTAGGGCGGGCCAGAGACTGGGTGACCCAGTACTTC	CASSLGRARDWVTQYF
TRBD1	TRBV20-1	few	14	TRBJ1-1	TGCAGTGCTAACAGGGGACCAGTGAACACTGAAGCTTTCTTT	CSANRGPVNTEAFF
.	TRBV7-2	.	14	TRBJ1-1	TGTGCCAGCAGCTTAGCGCTGGGGGGCACTGAAGCTTTCTTT	CASSLALGGTEAFF
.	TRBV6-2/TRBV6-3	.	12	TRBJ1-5	TGTGCCAGCGAAGTGCCGGGACAGCCCCAGCATTTT	CASEVPGQPQHF
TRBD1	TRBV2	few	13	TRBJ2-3	TGTGCCAGCAGGAGGGACAGGGAAGATACGCAGTATTTT	CASRRDREDTQYF
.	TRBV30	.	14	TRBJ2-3	TGTGCCTGGAGTGTAAATGGTTTTAGCGATACGCAGTATTTT	CAWSVNGFSDTQYF
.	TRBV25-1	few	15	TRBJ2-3	TGTGCCAGCAGTGATCAGACCGACAGAACAGATACGCAGTATTTT	CASSDQTDRTDTQYF
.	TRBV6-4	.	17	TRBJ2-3	TGTGCCAGCTCGGAGGGGCCACAGGGAGGGGGCACAGATACGCAGTATTTT	CASSEGPQGGGTDTQYF
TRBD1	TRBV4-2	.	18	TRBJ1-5	TGTGCCAGCAGCCAAGATTACCCGGGCCAGGGGGCAACTCGGCCCCAGCATTTT	CASSQDYPGQGATRPQHF
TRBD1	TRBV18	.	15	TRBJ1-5	TGTGCCAGCTCACCTTTAGGACAGGGCGATCAGCCCCAGCATTTT	CASSPLGQGDQPQHF
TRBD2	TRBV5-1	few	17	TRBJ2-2	TGCGCCAGCAGCCCGACTAGCGGGAGGCTCAACACCGGGGAGCTGTTTTTT	CASSPTSGRLNTGELFF
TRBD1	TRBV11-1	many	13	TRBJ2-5	TGTGCCACCAGCCACGGGACAGAAGAGACCCAGTACTTC	CATSHGTEETQYF
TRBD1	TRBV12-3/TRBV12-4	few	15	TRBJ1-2	TGTGCCAGCAGCCCATACAGGGGGATCACATATGGCTACACCTTC	CASSPYRGITYGYTF
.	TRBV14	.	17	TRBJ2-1	TGTGCCAGCAGCCTTTTCGGAGGACCCACCTCGAGGAATGAGCAGTTCTTC	CASSLFGGPTSRNEQFF
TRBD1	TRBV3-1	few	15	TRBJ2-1	TGTGCCAGCAGCCTCCTCGGGACAGGGAGAGGTGAGCAGTTCTTC	CASSLLGTGRGEQFF
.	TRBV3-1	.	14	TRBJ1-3	TGTGCCAGCAGTCGCAGGGGAAGCGGAAACACCATATATTTT	CASSRRGSGNTIYF
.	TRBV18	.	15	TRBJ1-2	TGTGCCAGCTCACTGCGGGTCCTTACTAACTATGGCTACACCTTC	CASSLRVLTNYGYTF